The rows below give T cell receptor beta chains drawn from one sample of a study of cytomegalovirus exposure and HLA in healthy donors. The assay was immunoSEQ multiplex PCR, and TCRdb's table has in-frame clones only and misses some. This table has approximately 220,000 clones, 75% to 95% appearing once. The sample was PBMCs. These receptors were collected from a woman aged 18-29 years in good health and CMV-seronegative. Both conserved end residues are part of each CDR3. A D gene is named only where the DNA matches it firmly. Part of the rows lack a size; the others show once, few, many or a class for expanded clones.

j_gene | abundance | d_gene | v_gene | CDR3nt | CDR3aa
TRBJ2-7 | NA | TRBD2 | TRBV19 | TGTGCCAGTAGTATGACAGCGGGAGGTTCGTACGAGCAGTACTTC | CASSMTAGGSYEQYF
TRBJ2-3 | NA | TRBD2 | TRBV6-6 | TGTGCCAGCAGATCCAGCGGGAGGACGACAGATACGCAGTATTTT | CASRSSGRTTDTQYF
TRBJ1-2 | NA | NA | TRBV20-1 | TGCAGTGCCACAGGAAACTATGGCTACACCTTC | CSATGNYGYTF
TRBJ1-6 | NA | TRBD1 | TRBV5-1 | TGCGCCAGCAGCTTGTTAATGGGGCAGGGGGCCTACTCACCCCTCCACTTT | CASSLLMGQGAYSPLHF
TRBJ1-3 | NA | NA | TRBV6-6 | TGTGCCAGCACTGCTATACAGGGAAGCTCTGGAAACACCATATATTTT | CASTAIQGSSGNTIYF
TRBJ2-5 | once | TRBD2 | TRBV27 | TGTGCCAGCAGTTTAGGTTCGCGGGGGGGAGAGACCCAGTACTTC | CASSLGSRGGETQYF
TRBJ1-5 | few | NA | TRBV27 | TGTGCCAGCAGCCCACAGGGCCGTCACAATCAGCCCCAGCATTTT | CASSPQGRHNQPQHF
TRBJ2-5 | NA | NA | TRBV5-4 | TGTGCCAGCAGCTTACTAGGATTTGAGGGAGAGACCCAGTACTTC | CASSLLGFEGETQYF
TRBJ2-5 | NA | NA | TRBV2 | TGTGCCAGCCAGACTAGTTTTCCTAATGAAGAGACCCAGTACTTC | CASQTSFPNEETQYF
TRBJ2-1 | NA | TRBD2 | TRBV7-9 | TGTGCCAGCAGCTTGGCTAGCGGGAGGGGTTTAGATGAGCAGTTCTTC | CASSLASGRGLDEQFF
TRBJ1-1 | NA | NA | TRBV6-5 | TGTGCCAGCAGCAGGGGCGGTTCCAACACTGAAGCTTTCTTT | CASSRGGSNTEAFF
TRBJ1-1 | once | NA | TRBV6-1 | TGTGCCAGCAGGCCGACAGGATTGAACACTGAAGCTTTCTTT | CASRPTGLNTEAFF
TRBJ1-5 | NA | TRBD1 | TRBV2 | TGTGCCAGCAGAGGCAGGGGGGGCAATCAGCCCCAGCATTTT | CASRGRGGNQPQHF
TRBJ1-5 | NA | TRBD1 | TRBV5-6 | TGTGCCAGCAGCTTACAGACAGGGAAGTACAATCAGCCCCAGCATTTT | CASSLQTGKYNQPQHF
TRBJ2-1 | NA | TRBD2 | TRBV6-1 | TGTGCCAGCAGCCTCCTCGTGGCGGGAGGAAATGAGCAGTTCTTC | CASSLLVAGGNEQFF
TRBJ2-1 | NA | NA | TRBV7-7 | TGTGCCAGCAGCTCCCAGGGTGCCTCCTACAATGAGCAGTTCTTC | CASSSQGASYNEQFF
TRBJ1-1 | NA | TRBD1 | TRBV2 | TGTGCCAGCAGTGAAGAGGGGCAGGGGGCGATCCTGGCTTTCTTT | CASSEEGQGAILAFF
TRBJ2-1 | NA | NA | TRBV7-9 | TGTGCCAGCAGCCCGATCGGACTTAATGAGCAGTTCTTC | CASSPIGLNEQFF
TRBJ2-7 | NA | TRBD1 | TRBV10-1 | TGCGCCAGCAGTGACTCCGGGACAGGACCCGAGCAGTACTTC | CASSDSGTGPEQYF
TRBJ2-1 | NA | NA | TRBV29-1 | TGCAGCGCCAGGAATTCCGGCGGGTACAATGAGCAGTTCTTC | CSARNSGGYNEQFF
TRBJ2-3 | NA | TRBD2 | TRBV4-2 | TGTGCCAGCAGCCAAGGGCGGGGAAGCGGGAGAGCAGATACGCAGTATTTT | CASSQGRGSGRADTQYF
TRBJ2-7 | NA | NA | TRBV11-2 | TGTGCCAGCAGCTTAGTTACCGGCGAGCAGTACTTC | CASSLVTGEQYF
TRBJ2-5 | NA | NA | TRBV5-1 | TGCGCCAGCAGCTTGGCGGGGGTCCGGGTAGATCCAAAGACCCAGTACTTC | CASSLAGVRVDPKTQYF
TRBJ2-7 | NA | TRBD2 | TRBV7-9 | TGTGCCAGCAGCTCGTTACTAGCGGGAGTTCACGAGCAGTACTTC | CASSSLLAGVHEQYF
TRBJ2-1 | once | TRBD2 | TRBV19 | TGTGCCAGTGTGGGGATTTCTAGCGGGAGCTACAATGAGCAGTTCTTC | CASVGISSGSYNEQFF
TRBJ1-2 | NA | TRBD1 | TRBV28 | TGTGCCAGCAGTTTATCGGGACAGTACTATGGCTACACCTTC | CASSLSGQYYGYTF
TRBJ2-3 | NA | NA | TRBV12-2 | TGTGCAAGTCGCCCTTGTGGGAGGACAGGGGCCCCTGTTTACGGCACAGATACGCAGTATTTT | CASRPCGRTGAPVYGTDTQYF
TRBJ1-5 | NA | NA | TRBV15 | TGTGCCACCAGCAGAGAGGGGGCAAGTCAGCCCCAGCATTTT | CATSREGASQPQHF
TRBJ2-1 | NA | TRBD2 | TRBV28 | TGTGCCAGCAGTTTGCTAGCGGGAGATAACAATGAGCAGTTCTTC | CASSLLAGDNNEQFF
TRBJ2-1 | NA | TRBD2 | TRBV6-1 | TGTGCCAGCAGTGATGTGGGGGGGAGGATTTCGAATGAGCAGTTCTTC | CASSDVGGRISNEQFF
TRBJ1-1 | NA | NA | TRBV19 | TGTGCCAGTAGTAGGGCACGGACTGAAGCTTTCTTT | CASSRARTEAFF
TRBJ1-1 | NA | NA | TRBV30 | TGTGCCTGGACCCACATCCCAAAGAACACTGAAGCTTTCTTT | CAWTHIPKNTEAFF
TRBJ2-1 | once | NA | TRBV5-6 | TGTGCCAGCGGTGAGGGTGGCTCCTACAATGAGCAGTTCTTC | CASGEGGSYNEQFF
TRBJ1-1 | once | NA | TRBV2 | TGTGCCAGTCCAGGGGCCTCGAACACTGAAGCTTTCTTT | CASPGASNTEAFF
TRBJ2-7 | NA | TRBD2 | TRBV9 | TGTGCCAGCAGCGTAGAGACTAGCGGGAGGTCCGAGCAGTACTTC | CASSVETSGRSEQYF
TRBJ2-1 | NA | NA | TRBV7-4 | TGTGCCAGCAGCCCGGACAGTCCAACAGACAATGAGCAGTTCTTC | CASSPDSPTDNEQFF
TRBJ2-3 | NA | TRBD2 | TRBV6-1 | TGTGCCAGCAGTGTGGGCCCGGGGGGTAGCACAGATACGCAGTATTTT | CASSVGPGGSTDTQYF
TRBJ2-7 | NA | NA | TRBV5-4 | TGTGCCAGCAGCTTGGGCTGGGGGCCCAACGAGCAGTACTTC | CASSLGWGPNEQYF
TRBJ2-1 | NA | NA | TRBV30 | TGTGCCTGGAGGGACTCCAGCTACAATGAGCAGTTCTTC | CAWRDSSYNEQFF
TRBJ2-7 | NA | TRBD2 | TRBV18 | TGTGCCAGCTCACCCGGCCCCGGGACTAGCCCTTACGAGCAGTACTTC | CASSPGPGTSPYEQYF
TRBJ2-7 | NA | NA | TRBV5-1 | TGCGCCAGCAGCTCGGGACTGAGGGAGGACGAGCAGTACTTC | CASSSGLREDEQYF
TRBJ2-3 | NA | NA | TRBV5-7 | TGTGCCAGCAGCTTGGGACAGACAAGCACAGATACGCAGTATTTT | CASSLGQTSTDTQYF
TRBJ1-1 | NA | NA | TRBV7-2 | TGTGCCAGCAGCCCGGGTCGAAACACTGAAGCTTTCTTT | CASSPGRNTEAFF
TRBJ1-2 | NA | NA | TRBV27 | TGTGCCAGCAGTTTAAGAGGGAGCTATGGCTACACCTTC | CASSLRGSYGYTF
TRBJ2-5 | once | TRBD1 | TRBV9 | TGTGCCAGCAGCGCTAACCAGCCAGACAGGGGGTACGGGCAAGAGACCCAGTACTTC | CASSANQPDRGYGQETQYF
TRBJ2-6 | NA | NA | TRBV2 | TGTGCCAGCAGCCCACAGAGCTCTGGGGCCAACGTCCTGACTTTC | CASSPQSSGANVLTF
TRBJ2-1 | NA | TRBD2 | TRBV6-5 | TGTGCGTCGACCCGAGCGGGGATAGATTACAATGAGCAGTTCTTC | CASTRAGIDYNEQFF
TRBJ1-1 | NA | NA | TRBV10-1 | TGCGCCAGCAGGGCCACCATGAACACTGAAGCTTTCTTT | CASRATMNTEAFF
TRBJ2-7 | NA | TRBD2 | TRBV19 | TGTGCCAGTAGCACGACTAGCAGTTACGAGCAGTACTTC | CASSTTSSYEQYF
TRBJ2-5 | NA | TRBD2 | TRBV28 | TGTGCCAGCACAGGGTTCGACGGGAGGTGGGCCCAGTACTTC | CASTGFDGRWAQYF
TRBJ2-1 | NA | TRBD2 | TRBV7-6 | TGTGCCAGCAGCTTAGTTAGCGGGAGAGCCCAGGGCAATGAGCAGTTCTTC | CASSLVSGRAQGNEQFF
TRBJ1-5 | NA | NA | TRBV28 | TGTGCCAGCATCTCGTCTGAATGGGCCTCGCCGGGAAATCAGCCCCAGCATTTT | CASISSEWASPGNQPQHF
TRBJ1-2 | NA | NA | TRBV6-5 | TGTGCCAGCAGCTCGGGTTCGGGCTATGGCTACACCTTC | CASSSGSGYGYTF
TRBJ2-7 | NA | TRBD2 | TRBV28 | TGTGCCAGCAGGCCGGGGGGGCCTCGGGGGTACGAGCAGTACTTC | CASRPGGPRGYEQYF
TRBJ2-4 | NA | TRBD1 | TRBV18 | TGTGCCAGCTCAACGGGACAGTCCAACATTCAGTACTTC | CASSTGQSNIQYF